These T cell receptor beta chains were read from a single sample in a study of cytomegalovirus exposure and HLA in healthy donors. The repertoire was sequenced with immunoSEQ multiplex PCR; TCRdb's copy has only in-frame clones and lacks some. The data contain approximately 120,000 clones, about 10% of them singletons. Sequencing was performed on PBMCs. These receptors originate from a woman under 30 in good health and CMV-seropositive. Both conserved end residues are part of each CDR3. D genes are given only for firm matches. Expanded clones get a size class; other rows say once, few or many, or leave the size out.

J,V,D,size,DNA,CDR3
TRBJ1-1,TRBV19,.,few,TGTGCCAGTATCACGACGGGAGAAGCTTTCTTT,CASITTGEAFF
TRBJ2-1,TRBV6-5,TRBD1,few,TGTGCCAGCAGTTACTCGGCAGGGGGTGGGTACAATGAGCAGTTCTTC,CASSYSAGGGYNEQFF
TRBJ2-7,TRBV19,TRBD1,.,TGTGCCAGTAGTTCCGGGACAGGGTCCTACGAGCAGTACTTC,CASSSGTGSYEQYF
TRBJ2-7,TRBV4-1,TRBD2,.,TGCGCCAGCAGCCAAGAGATGGGGACTAGAGTCGAGCAGTACTTC,CASSQEMGTRVEQYF
TRBJ2-1,TRBV14,TRBD2,.,TGTGCCAGCAGCCGATGGACTAGCGGGTTCAGAGAGCAGTTCTTC,CASSRWTSGFREQFF
TRBJ1-1,TRBV7-6,.,few,TGTGCCAGCAGCTTAGTTTTAGGGGCTGAAGCTTTCTTT,CASSLVLGAEAFF
TRBJ2-1,TRBV2,.,.,TGTGCCAGATCTACTAGGGCCCATGAGCAGTTCTTC,CARSTRAHEQFF
TRBJ1-5,TRBV6-5,.,.,TGTGCCAGCAGCGGTCTAGGAAATCAGCCCCAGCATTTT,CASSGLGNQPQHF
TRBJ1-1,TRBV30,TRBD1,.,TGTGCCTGGAGTTACGGACAGGGGGCACGAGGTGAAGCTTTCTTT,CAWSYGQGARGEAFF
TRBJ2-4,TRBV11-2,TRBD2,once,TGTGCCAGCAGCCCCTTCGAGCGGGGTGACATTCAGTACTTC,CASSPFERGDIQYF
TRBJ1-3,TRBV4-2,.,.,TGTGCCAGCAGCCAAGGACTCTCTGGAAACACCATATATTTT,CASSQGLSGNTIYF
TRBJ2-1,TRBV6-6,TRBD1,few,TGTGCCAGCAGTCGTACAGGGGGCGATGAGCAGTTCTTC,CASSRTGGDEQFF
TRBJ1-2,TRBV2,.,few,TGTGCCAGCAGGGGGCCCATCTCTAACTATGGCTACACCTTC,CASRGPISNYGYTF
TRBJ2-2,TRBV10-3,TRBD1,few,TGTGCCATCAGGGGACAGGCCTCGGGGGAGCTGTTTTTT,CAIRGQASGELFF
TRBJ2-3,TRBV30,TRBD2,few,TGTGCCTGGAGTGTCAAACTAGCGGGCCTCACAGATACGCAGTATTTT,CAWSVKLAGLTDTQYF
TRBJ1-2,TRBV10-2,.,once,TGCGCCAGCAGTGAGCACGGTTCTAACTATGGCTACACCTTC,CASSEHGSNYGYTF
TRBJ1-1,TRBV6-6,.,few,TGTGCCAGCAGTTACTCGGTTCAGGGGACTGAAGCTTTCTTT,CASSYSVQGTEAFF
TRBJ1-2,TRBV7-9,.,few,TGTGCCAGCAGCTTAGGGGGGGGAGGGAACGGCTACACCTTC,CASSLGGGGNGYTF
TRBJ1-1,TRBV5-6,.,few,TGTGCCAGCAGCCGGAGCACTGAAGCTTTCTTT,CASSRSTEAFF
TRBJ1-2,TRBV27,TRBD1,few,TGTGCCAGCAGCCGACAGGGGATGGGCGGCTACACCTTC,CASSRQGMGGYTF
TRBJ2-7,TRBV12-2,.,.,TGTGCAAGTCGCTTATCAATACCGGGACTAGCGGGACCATACGAGCAGTACTTC,CASRLSIPGLAGPYEQYF
TRBJ1-2,TRBV6-5,.,.,TGTGCCAGCAGTTACTCGGGCAGGGCAGTCCCGCGAGGCTACACCTTC,CASSYSGRAVPRGYTF
TRBJ1-2,TRBV7-9,.,.,TGTGCCAGCAGGGATGACGTACAGGGTAACTATGGCTACACCTTC,CASRDDVQGNYGYTF
TRBJ1-3,TRBV14,.,few,TGTGCCAGCAGCCAAGTTGAGGGAAACACCATATATTTT,CASSQVEGNTIYF
TRBJ2-1,TRBV18,TRBD1,few,TGTGCCAGCTCACCACTCGGACAGGGCAATGAGCAGTTCTTC,CASSPLGQGNEQFF
TRBJ1-4,TRBV7-2,.,few,TGTGCCAGCAGCTTAGCGGTGTCGGTTGAAAAACTGTTTTTT,CASSLAVSVEKLFF
TRBJ1-1,TRBV4-1,.,.,TGCGCCAGCAGCCAAGGGGAGGGGATCGAAGCTTTCTTT,CASSQGEGIEAFF